This is a list of T cell receptor beta chains from one sample in a study of T cell responses to AZD1222 COVID-19 vaccine. TCRdb's table, derived via immunoSEQ multiplex PCR, lists solely in-frame clones and lacks some. The profile shows over 200,000 clones, roughly 94% of them singletons. The sequences come from peripheral blood, collected 28 days after the second dose of the MenACWY control vaccine. These receptors all stem from an adult who received the MenACWY meningococcal vaccine as a control. CDR3s include the opening cysteine and the closing phenylalanine or tryptophan. Each record gives: J gene, D gene, V gene, CDR3 protein, CDR3 DNA. A D gene is named only where the DNA matches it firmly.

TRBJ2-1 TRBD1 TRBV5-6 CASSLSGTGRNEQFF TGTGCCAGCAGCTTGTCGGGGACAGGGAGGAATGAGCAGTTCTTC
TRBJ2-7 TRBD2 TRBV7-2 CASSLGTSRSYEQYF TGTGCCAGCAGCTTAGGGACTAGCAGGTCCTACGAGCAGTACTTC
TRBJ1-5 TRBD1 TRBV12-5 CASGLVLKTGDQPQHF TGTGCTAGTGGTTTGGTACTGAAAACAGGGGATCAGCCCCAGCATTTT
TRBJ2-5 - TRBV30 CAWSVLGETQYF TGTGCCTGGAGTGTCCTGGGGGAGACCCAGTACTTC
TRBJ1-1 - TRBV28 CASSLRVTEAFF TGTGCCAGCAGTTTAAGAGTTACTGAAGCTTTCTTT
TRBJ1-1 TRBD1 TRBV6-5 CASSPPGRTGLEAFF TGTGCCAGCAGTCCTCCGGGGCGGACAGGCCTTGAAGCTTTCTTT
TRBJ1-1 TRBD1 TRBV6-5 CASSYFQGGNTEAFF TGTGCCAGCAGTTACTTCCAGGGGGGGAACACTGAAGCTTTCTTT
TRBJ1-1 TRBD1 TRBV10-3 CAISARTGNTEAFF TGTGCCATCAGCGCCCGGACAGGGAACACTGAAGCTTTCTTT
TRBJ2-7 TRBD1 TRBV3-1/TRBV3-2 CASSQPWGTGPYEQYF TGTGCCAGCAGCCAGCCCTGGGGGACAGGTCCCTACGAGCAGTACTTC
TRBJ2-5 - TRBV28 CASSSLETQYF TGTGCCAGCAGTTCTCTTGAGACCCAGTACTTC
TRBJ2-7 - TRBV5-1 CASSSPTSSYEQYF TGCGCCAGCAGCTCACCGACAAGCTCCTACGAGCAGTACTTC
TRBJ1-1 TRBD1 TRBV6-1 CASNGQGADAFF TGTGCCAGCAACGGACAGGGGGCGGATGCTTTCTTT
TRBJ2-3 TRBD2 TRBV13 CASSLGAGGSSTDTQYF TGTGCCAGCAGCTTAGGTGCGGGGGGATCAAGCACAGATACGCAGTATTTT
TRBJ1-4 - TRBV5-1 CASSAGTDSKKLFF TGCGCCAGCAGCGCCGGGACGGATAGTAAAAAACTGTTTTTT
TRBJ1-6 - TRBV7-9 CASSLVQNYNSPLHF TGTGCCAGCAGCTTAGTACAGAATTATAATTCACCCCTCCACTTT
TRBJ1-1 - TRBV5-1 CASSFSMNTEAFF TGCGCCAGCAGCTTTAGTATGAACACTGAAGCTTTCTTT
TRBJ2-3 TRBD2 TRBV6-2/TRBV6-3 CASSPGGESTDTQYF TGTGCCAGCAGTCCCGGGGGGGAAAGCACAGATACGCAGTATTTT
TRBJ2-7 - TRBV19 CASSITAGATYEQYF TGTGCCAGTAGTATAACCGCAGGGGCCACCTACGAGCAGTACTTC
TRBJ1-4 - TRBV25-1 CASRGVREKLFF TGTGCCAGCAGGGGTGTTCGTGAAAAACTGTTTTTT
TRBJ2-1 TRBD2 TRBV9 CASSGISGRAGNEQFF TGTGCCAGCAGCGGAATTAGCGGGAGGGCCGGGAATGAGCAGTTCTTC
TRBJ2-1 TRBD2 TRBV7-9 CASSPRTSSYNEQFF TGTGCCAGCAGCCCCAGGACTAGCTCCTACAATGAGCAGTTCTTC
TRBJ1-1 - TRBV28 CASRSITEAFF TGTGCCAGCAGGTCGATTACTGAAGCTTTCTTT
TRBJ1-6 - TRBV4-2 CASSQGGTNNSPLHF TGTGCCAGCAGCCAAGGAGGGACTAATAATTCACCCCTCCACTTT
TRBJ1-1 - TRBV2 CASNSGFGEAFF TGTGCCAGCAATTCGGGGTTCGGTGAAGCTTTCTTT